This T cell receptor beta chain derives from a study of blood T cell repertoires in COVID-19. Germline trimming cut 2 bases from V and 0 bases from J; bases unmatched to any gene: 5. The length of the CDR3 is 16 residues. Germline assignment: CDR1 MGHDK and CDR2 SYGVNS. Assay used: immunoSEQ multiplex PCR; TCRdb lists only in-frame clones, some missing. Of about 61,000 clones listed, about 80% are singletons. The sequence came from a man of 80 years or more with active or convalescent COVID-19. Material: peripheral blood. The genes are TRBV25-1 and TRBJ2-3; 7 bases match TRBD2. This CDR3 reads CASSEGLAESTDTQYF. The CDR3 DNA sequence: TGTGCCAGCAGTGAAGGTCTAGCGGAAAGCACAGATACGCAGTATTTT.